This TCR beta chain was sequenced for a study of T cell repertoires in cytomegalovirus infection. Study-level results: HLA-C-restricted CMV clonotypes gave the most frequent clonotype in two of eight donors.

Germline V gene sequence: CDR1 SGHTA, CDR2 FQGNSA. The CDR3 extends over 15 amino acids. TCRdb itself ran the reads through MiXCR, one entry per CDR3 protein. The sample holds 680,000 or so distinct CDR3 sequences, approximately 34% seen once. Comment on this clonotype: The target antigen is unknown. The junction shows a germline mismatch at one end, possibly a read error.

Sequenced sample: PBMCs. The receptor was derived from a human donor in good health (CMV status not recorded). Some clones in this sample may be carry-over from other donors' samples. The V gene is TRBV7-2, the J gene TRBJ2-3; D remains ambiguous. CDR3 DNA sequence: TGTGCCAGCAGCTTAGATAGGACCATCTCAGATACGAAGTATTTT. This sequence encodes CASSLDRTISDTKYF.